The source of this T cell receptor (beta chain) is a study of T cells after yellow fever vaccination. The study's findings and limits: Once the booster was given, most primary-vaccination clones reappeared, at around 95% for CD4 and around 90% for CD8.

Using its own MiXCR run on the 5' RACE reads, TCRdb lists one record per CDR3 protein. Of 500,000 to 700,000 distinct CDR3 sequences detected, 15% to 20% appear once; the ten largest clones hold around 15%. Only a few counts were recorded for this clonotype. The antigen remains unidentified. CDR3 size: 15 residues. Between the trimmed V and J ends, which lost 8 bases and 7 bases, there was a span of 18 bases. Germline CDR1 and CDR2: MDHEN and SYDVKM. This sequence joins TRBV28 and TRBJ1-6; D call uncertain. The sequencing used PBMCs, collected 15 days after the yellow fever booster vaccination. The sequence came from a man aged 30-40 years who received the YFV17D yellow fever vaccine. The CDR3 protein is CASFPTNRGNSPLHF. CDR3 coding DNA: TGTGCCAGCTTCCCGACAAACCGAGGGAATTCACCCCTCCACTTT.